A selection of T cell receptor beta chains follows, all from one sample in a study of T cell repertoires in cytomegalovirus infection. Each CDR3 protein gets one entry after TCRdb re-called the reads with MiXCR. The sample lists about 98,000 distinct CDR3 sequences; 16% were seen once. The sequenced sample was PBMCs. Every receptor here comes from a human donor in good health (CMV status not recorded). Some clones in this sample may be carry-over from other donors' samples. CDR3s include the opening cysteine and the closing phenylalanine or tryptophan. Clone size appears in some rows only: once, few, many, or a class for an expanded clone.

CDR3aa: CASADRGLSGSHGYTF
abundance: many
v_gene: TRBV27
j_gene: TRBJ1-2

CDR3aa: CASSHGIGRGNQPQHF
abundance: many
v_gene: TRBV4-1
j_gene: TRBJ1-5

CDR3aa: CASSLAREVGQPQHF
abundance: many
v_gene: TRBV7-2
j_gene: TRBJ1-5

CDR3aa: CASSLSRGGDTDTQYF
abundance: many
v_gene: TRBV7-2
j_gene: TRBJ2-3

CDR3aa: CASSVVISGTEAFF
abundance: NA
v_gene: TRBV9
j_gene: TRBJ1-1

CDR3aa: CASSPGGRVGNTEAFF
abundance: NA
v_gene: TRBV7-8
j_gene: TRBJ1-1

CDR3aa: CASSPNYYGYTF
abundance: many
v_gene: TRBV7-2
j_gene: TRBJ1-2

CDR3aa: CAARPSGVNEQFF
abundance: few
v_gene: TRBV19
j_gene: TRBJ2-1

CDR3aa: CASSNKGWSIEAFF
abundance: NA
v_gene: TRBV7-2
j_gene: TRBJ1-1

CDR3aa: CASSLASGGGITEAFF
abundance: few
v_gene: TRBV5-1
j_gene: TRBJ1-1

CDR3aa: CASSLVTTNEKLFF
abundance: NA
v_gene: TRBV28
j_gene: TRBJ1-4

CDR3aa: CASSQEDGVGGELFF
abundance: few
v_gene: TRBV4-1
j_gene: TRBJ2-2